This TCR beta chain was sequenced during a study of read filtering for tumor transcriptome and immune sequencing. Study in general: 8 or 9 patients were R-ISS I, 16 were R-ISS II, roughly seven were R-ISS III. Whole-transcriptome libraries were prepared after DNase treatment.

CDR1 is SQVTM, CDR2 ANQGSEA, per germline. The CDR3 consists of 13 residues. There are a few counts of this clonotype. A much bigger clone sits one base away, suggesting this may be a read error. This library used roughly 430 ng RNA and molecular barcoded adaptors spanning alpha/delta and beta/gamma chains. TCRdb re-called the reads through MiXCR, storing one row per CDR3 protein. The table lists around 130,000 distinct CDR3 sequences, about 12% of them singletons. Sequenced input: a population of CD138-negative cells sorted from bone marrow. This receptor was obtained from a donor at least 40 years old with multiple myeloma. The V gene is TRBV29-1, the J gene TRBJ2-5; a possible D gene is TRBD2 (5 bases). The DNA of the CDR3 is TGCCGCGTCATAACCGTAGAGGGAGAGACCCAGTACTTC. Translating gives CRVITVEGETQYF.